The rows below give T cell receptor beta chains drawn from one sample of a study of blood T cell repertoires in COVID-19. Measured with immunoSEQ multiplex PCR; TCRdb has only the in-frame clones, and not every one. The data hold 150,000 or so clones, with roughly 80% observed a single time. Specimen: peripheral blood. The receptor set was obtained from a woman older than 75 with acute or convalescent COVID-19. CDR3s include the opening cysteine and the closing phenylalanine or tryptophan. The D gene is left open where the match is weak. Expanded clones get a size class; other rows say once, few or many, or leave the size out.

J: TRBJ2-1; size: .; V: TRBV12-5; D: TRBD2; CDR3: CASGRTSGGTSSYNEQFF; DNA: TGTGCTAGTGGCAGGACTAGCGGGGGGACAAGCTCCTACAATGAGCAGTTCTTC
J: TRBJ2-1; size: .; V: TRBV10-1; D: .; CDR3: CASSDGGAEGEQFF; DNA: TGCGCCAGCAGTGATGGGGGGGCCGAGGGTGAGCAGTTCTTC
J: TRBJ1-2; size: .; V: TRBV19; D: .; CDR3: CASSDWATKLHYGYTF; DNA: TGTGCCAGTAGTGATTGGGCCACGAAACTTCACTATGGCTACACCTTC
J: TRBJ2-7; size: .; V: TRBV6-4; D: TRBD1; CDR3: CASSEAQGAREQYF; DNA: TGTGCCAGCAGTGAAGCGCAGGGGGCCAGGGAGCAGTACTTC
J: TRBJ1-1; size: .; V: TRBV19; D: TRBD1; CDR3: CASSNQGVQTEAFF; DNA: TGTGCCAGTAGTAACCAGGGGGTTCAGACTGAAGCTTTCTTT
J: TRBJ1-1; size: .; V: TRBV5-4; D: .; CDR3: CASSPQGREAEAFF; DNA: TGTGCCAGCAGCCCCCAAGGCAGGGAAGCTGAAGCTTTCTTT
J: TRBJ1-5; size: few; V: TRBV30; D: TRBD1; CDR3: CAWAGQGNQPQHF; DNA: TGTGCCTGGGCGGGACAGGGAAATCAGCCCCAGCATTTT
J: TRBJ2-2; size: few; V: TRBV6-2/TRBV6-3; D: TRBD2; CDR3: CASSKPPGLAGVNGELFF; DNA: TGTGCCAGCAGTAAGCCACCGGGACTAGCGGGGGTAAACGGGGAGCTGTTTTTT
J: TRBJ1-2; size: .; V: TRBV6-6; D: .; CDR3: CASSYGGGTIGYTF; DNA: TGTGCCAGCAGTTACGGGGGGGGTACTATCGGCTACACCTTC
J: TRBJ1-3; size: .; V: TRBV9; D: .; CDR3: CASSVAGGAVLGGNTIYF; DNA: TGTGCCAGCAGCGTAGCTGGGGGGGCAGTGCTTGGGGGAAACACCATATATTTT
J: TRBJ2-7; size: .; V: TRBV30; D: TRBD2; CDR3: CAWRFLAGWEQYF; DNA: TGTGCCTGGAGATTTCTAGCGGGGTGGGAGCAGTACTTC
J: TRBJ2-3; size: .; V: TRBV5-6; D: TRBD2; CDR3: CASSSASGDTDTQYF; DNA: TGTGCCAGCAGCTCGGCTAGCGGGGACACAGATACGCAGTATTTT
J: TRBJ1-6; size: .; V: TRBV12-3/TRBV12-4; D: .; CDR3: CASNFRGSPLHF; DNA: TGTGCCAGCAACTTCCGGGGTTCACCCCTCCACTTT
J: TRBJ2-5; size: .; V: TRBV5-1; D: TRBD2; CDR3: CASSPGTSGGAETQYF; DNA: TGCGCCAGCAGCCCGGGGACTAGCGGGGGGGCGGAGACCCAGTACTTC
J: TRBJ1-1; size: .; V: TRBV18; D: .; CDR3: CASSPGPPGGNTEAFF; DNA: TGTGCCAGCTCACCGGGTCCCCCGGGTGGGAACACTGAAGCTTTCTTT
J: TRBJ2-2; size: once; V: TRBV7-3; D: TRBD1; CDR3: CASSLTQGAGELFF; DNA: TGTGCCAGCAGCTTAACACAGGGGGCCGGGGAGCTGTTTTTT
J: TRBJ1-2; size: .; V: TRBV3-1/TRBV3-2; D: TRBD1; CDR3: CASSLLGTVYGYTF; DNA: TGTGCCAGCAGTCTCCTCGGGACAGTTTATGGCTACACCTTC
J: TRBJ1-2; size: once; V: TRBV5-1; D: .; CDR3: CASSLGQNYGYTF; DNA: TGCGCCAGCAGCTTGGGACAGAACTATGGCTACACCTTC
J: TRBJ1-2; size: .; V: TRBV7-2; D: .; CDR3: CASSPAPRQANYGYTF; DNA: TGTGCCAGCAGCCCGGCCCCCCGACAGGCAAACTATGGCTACACCTTC
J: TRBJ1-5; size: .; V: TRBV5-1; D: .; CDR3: CASSPGHFNQPQHF; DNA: TGCGCCAGCAGCCCGGGACACTTCAATCAGCCCCAGCATTTT
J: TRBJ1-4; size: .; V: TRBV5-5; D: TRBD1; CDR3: CASSRQGARRLNEKLFF; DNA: TGTGCCAGCAGCCGACAGGGGGCCCGAAGACTTAATGAAAAACTGTTTTTT
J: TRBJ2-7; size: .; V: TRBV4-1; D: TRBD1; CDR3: CASSQDYGGQGYYEQYF; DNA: TGCGCCAGCAGCCAAGACTACGGGGGACAGGGCTATTACGAGCAGTACTTC
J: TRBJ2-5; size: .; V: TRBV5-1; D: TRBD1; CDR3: CATMYGTGRETQYF; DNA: TGCGCCACTATGTACGGGACAGGGAGAGAGACCCAGTACTTC